This T cell receptor (beta chain) was recovered during a study of blood T cell repertoires in COVID-19. About the study: Nucleic acid was either cDNA or gDNA, and it came from T cells, B-cell-depleted T cells, or PBMCs.

Sequenced by immunoSEQ multiplex PCR; TCRdb stores in-frame clones only, minus some. The table lists about 73,000 clones, approximately 80% of them singletons. Germline V lookup: CDR1 MDHEN, CDR2 SYDVKM. This CDR3 region has 14 residues. V lost 2 bases and J 5 bases, leaving 10 bases between the germline ends. The specimen sequenced was peripheral blood. V usage is TRBV28 and J usage is TRBJ2-1; a weak D match, TRBD1 (6 bases). The receptor's source is a woman in her seventies with acute or convalescent COVID-19. The CDR3 nucleotides read TGTGCCAGCAGTTTACAGGGGACGAACAATGAGCAGTTCTTC. Its translation: CASSLQGTNNEQFF.